Here is one T cell receptor (beta chain) with its context. Its antigen is currently unknown. This specimen comes from a study of shared clonotypes between healthy human individuals. The germline V gene has CDR1 SGHAT and CDR2 FQNNGV. The length of the CDR3 is 15 residues. Trimming stripped 5 bases from V and 1 base from J, with 14 bases between. It was at deep level that the assay was run. Replicate PCRs run on sorted subsets employed approximately 180 ng DNA, 25,000 to 35,000 T cell genomes. The method was immunoSEQ multiplex PCR; TCRdb's version includes in-frame clones alone and lacks a portion of them. The sample shows millions of clones, about 95% of them seen only once. Study-wide points: In this cohort, only blood was sampled, and tissue repertoires likely differ. Clonotypes which were not shared had lower generation probabilities than clonotypes that all four donors shared.

Naivety among CD8 cells was defined by CD45RO negativity and positive CCR7 selection, thereby excluding terminally differentiated effector memory CD45RA+ cells. The source is a man aged 18 to 30 in good health. The chain is built from TRBV11-2 and TRBJ1-1; D may be TRBD1 (6 bases). Material: naive CD8+ T cells sorted from blood. The CDR3 nucleotides are TGTGCCAGCAGCCCATGGACAGATTCGAACACTGAAGCTTTCTTT. This encodes CASSPWTDSNTEAFF.